A selection of T cell receptor beta chains follows, all from one sample in a study of blood T cell repertoires in COVID-19. The data were produced by immunoSEQ multiplex PCR, yet TCRdb's version contains in-frame clones alone and is incomplete. The data hold more than 400,000 clones, with 90% observed a single time. The sequenced sample was PBMCs or T cells enriched from blood (not recorded which). Receptors originate from a man aged 18-30 years who had recovered from COVID-19. Each CDR3 is given with its conserved first and last residue. D genes are given only for firm matches. Rows give clone size only sometimes, using once, few, many, or a class for an expanded clone.

v_call	d_call	j_call	clone_size	cdr3_length	cdr3_nt	cdr3_aa
TRBV3-1/TRBV3-2	TRBD1	TRBJ1-1	.	14	TGTGCCAGCAGCCATTCCGACAGGGGAGTTGAAGCTTTCTTT	CASSHSDRGVEAFF
TRBV28	.	TRBJ1-2	once	13	TGTGCCAGCAGAAAACAGGGAAACTATGGCTACACCTTC	CASRKQGNYGYTF
TRBV4-1	TRBD2	TRBJ2-1	.	16	TGCGCCAGCAGTCAAACCGGGACTAGCGTGTACAATGAGCAGTTCTTC	CASSQTGTSVYNEQFF
TRBV7-6	.	TRBJ1-1	.	15	TGTGCCAGCAGCTTAGCGGACAGTTGGGGCACTGAAGCTTTCTTT	CASSLADSWGTEAFF
TRBV6-5	.	TRBJ2-7	.	11	TGTGCCAGCAGTAGGGGTCACGAGCAGTACTTC	CASSRGHEQYF
TRBV19	TRBD1	TRBJ1-1	.	13	TGTGCCAGTTGGACAGGGCAAAGGACTGAAGCTTTCTTT	CASWTGQRTEAFF
TRBV6-2/TRBV6-3	.	TRBJ2-6	.	15	TGTGCCAGCAGTTACGGGAGTTCTGGGGCCAACGTCCTGACTTTC	CASSYGSSGANVLTF
TRBV3-1/TRBV3-2	.	TRBJ1-6	few	14	TGTGCCAGCAGCCTCCCTACAGAAAATTCACCCCTCCACTTT	CASSLPTENSPLHF
TRBV23-1	.	TRBJ1-5	.	13	TGCGCCAGAAAGGCAGGGATTAATCAGCCCCAGCATTTT	CARKAGINQPQHF
TRBV21-1	.	TRBJ2-7	.	16	TGTGCCCCCACTGGTGGACTAGCGGGGGGGACCTACGAGCAGTACTTC	CAPTGGLAGGTYEQYF
TRBV7-9	.	TRBJ1-3	.	16	TGTGCCAGCAGCTTCTTCCAGCGGTTCTCTGGAAACACCATATATTTT	CASSFFQRFSGNTIYF
TRBV19	.	TRBJ2-2	.	14	TGTGCCAGTAGTATAGACAGGGCCACCGGGGAGCTGTTTTTT	CASSIDRATGELFF
TRBV11-1	.	TRBJ2-7	.	16	TGTGCCAGCAGCTCGGTCCCGAAGACACCCCCTCGCGAGCAGTACTTC	CASSSVPKTPPREQYF
TRBV27	TRBD1	TRBJ1-6	.	16	TGTGCCAGCAGCCCCCCCCGACAGGGTGGTAATTCACCCCTCCACTTT	CASSPPRQGGNSPLHF
TRBV27	.	TRBJ2-3	.	13	TGTGCCAGCCGCCTAAACAGGGCTGATACGCAGTATTTT	CASRLNRADTQYF
TRBV7-3	TRBD1	TRBJ2-3	once	15	TGTGCCAGCAGTTCGGGACAGGGAAGCACAGATACGCAGTATTTT	CASSSGQGSTDTQYF
TRBV28	TRBD2	TRBJ2-7	.	17	TGTGCCAGCTCCGGGACTAGCGGGAGATTAAGCTCCTACGAGCAGTACTTC	CASSGTSGRLSSYEQYF
TRBV27	TRBD2	TRBJ2-2	.	18	TGTGCCAGCTTTGGACTTCGCGGAGGGAGGGCCGCGATCGGGGAGCTGTTTTTT	CASFGLRGGRAAIGELFF
TRBV9	.	TRBJ1-1	.	16	TGTGCCAGCAGCGTCGGAGCCTACCTCGGGAACACTGAAGCTTTCTTT	CASSVGAYLGNTEAFF
TRBV14	.	TRBJ1-2	once	15	TGTGCCAGCAGCCTAAAAGCGGACAGATCAGGCGGCTACACCTTC	CASSLKADRSGGYTF
TRBV18	.	TRBJ1-4	.	17	TGTGCCAGCTCACCTTCTGTCGGGGTTACGGGAGGTGAAAAACTGTTTTTT	CASSPSVGVTGGEKLFF